A selection of T cell receptor beta chains follows, all from one sample in a study of cytomegalovirus exposure and HLA in healthy donors. Data came from immunoSEQ multiplex PCR; TCRdb stores just in-frame clones and leaves some out. The table records some 150,000 clones, approximately 80% of them present only once. The source material was PBMCs. These receptors came from a man under 40 in good health and CMV-seropositive. The CDR3 runs from the conserved cysteine through the conserved F or W. The order of the fields is J gene, D gene, clone size, V gene, CDR3 DNA, CDR3 protein. D genes are given only for firm matches. Rows may omit the clone size; those that give it use once, few, many or a size class.

J: TRBJ2-1; D: -; size: -; V: TRBV28; DNA: TGTGCCAGCAGTCCCCCCCGAGAGGCCGGGAATGAGCAGTTCTTC; CDR3: CASSPPREAGNEQFF
J: TRBJ2-3; D: TRBD2; size: once; V: TRBV2; DNA: TGTGCCAGCAGGTTCGAACTAGCGGGAGGCACAGATACGCAGTATTTT; CDR3: CASRFELAGGTDTQYF
J: TRBJ2-1; D: TRBD2; size: -; V: TRBV5-1; DNA: TGCGCCAGCAGCTTGCTAGCGGGAGGGCCCGGTGAGCAGTTCTTC; CDR3: CASSLLAGGPGEQFF
J: TRBJ1-1; D: TRBD1; size: -; V: TRBV6-5; DNA: TGTGCCAGCAGTGAAAGTTTCAGGGGGTCTGAAGCTTTCTTT; CDR3: CASSESFRGSEAFF
J: TRBJ1-2; D: -; size: -; V: TRBV5-3; DNA: TGTGCCAGAAGCTGGCATGGGGGGATGGGCAGTGGCTACACCTTC; CDR3: CARSWHGGMGSGYTF
J: TRBJ2-5; D: TRBD2; size: -; V: TRBV6-5; DNA: TGTGCCAGCAGTTACCGGCCGGGGGGGGCCCAGTACTTC; CDR3: CASSYRPGGAQYF
J: TRBJ2-7; D: TRBD2; size: -; V: TRBV6-1; DNA: TGTGCCAGCAGTGAACCTTATAGACTAGCGAGTTCCGACGAGCAGTACTTC; CDR3: CASSEPYRLASSDEQYF
J: TRBJ2-6; D: -; size: once; V: TRBV28; DNA: TGTGCCAGCAGGCAGGGGTCCTCTGGGGCCAACGTCCTGACTTTC; CDR3: CASRQGSSGANVLTF
J: TRBJ1-2; D: -; size: few; V: TRBV15; DNA: TGTGCCACCAGCACCGAGACCAACAGGGCTCTTAGAGGCTACACCTTC; CDR3: CATSTETNRALRGYTF
J: TRBJ2-7; D: -; size: -; V: TRBV10-3; DNA: TGTGCCATCAGTGAGTCAAGGGAGAGCTCCTACGAGCAGTACTTC; CDR3: CAISESRESSYEQYF
J: TRBJ2-7; D: TRBD1; size: -; V: TRBV5-1; DNA: TGCGCCAGCAGCTTGACTCCGGGACAGGGAACCTACGAGCAGTACTTC; CDR3: CASSLTPGQGTYEQYF
J: TRBJ2-7; D: TRBD1; size: -; V: TRBV6-1; DNA: TGTGCCAGCAGATTGACAGGGGTCCACGAGCAGTACTTC; CDR3: CASRLTGVHEQYF
J: TRBJ2-7; D: -; size: few; V: TRBV6-1; DNA: TGTGCCAGCTTGTCCGGCTACGAGCAGTACTTC; CDR3: CASLSGYEQYF
J: TRBJ1-1; D: TRBD1; size: -; V: TRBV7-9; DNA: TGTGCCAGCAGCCAAGGGACAGGGTATACGACTGAAGCTTTCTTT; CDR3: CASSQGTGYTTEAFF